Each of the 8 T cell receptor beta chains below was sequenced from the same sample in a study of blood T cell repertoires in COVID-19. Clones were sequenced by immunoSEQ multiplex PCR, and TCRdb holds only the in-frame ones, with some missing. The sample has approximately 360,000 clones; roughly four fifths are singletons. Sequencing was done on a sample of PBMCs or T cells enriched from blood (not recorded which). The receptors stem from a woman aged 45-60 years who had recovered from COVID-19.

This clone showed up just once. The chain carries TRBV4-3 and TRBJ2-4, with D perhaps TRBD1 (5 bases). The CDR3 is made up of 15 amino acids. In germline, CDR1 is LGHNA, CDR2 YSLEER. Trimming removed 0 bases from V and 4 bases from J, with 10 bases in between. CDR3 DNA sequence: TGCGCCAGCAGCCAAGAAGCAGGGTTAAAAAACATTCAGTACTTC. This gives the protein CASSQEAGLKNIQYF.

This clone was observed once. The V call is TRBV3-1 (or the pseudogene TRBV3-2), the J call TRBJ1-5, with D possibly being TRBD1 (5 bases). The CDR3 contains 18 residues. The germline CDR1 and CDR2 sequences are LGHDT and YNNKEL (reference sequence). V shed 2 bases and J shed 3 bases, with 20 bases lying between them. The chain's CDR3 is CASSQRNSRQQNNQPQHF. The CDR3 region has the DNA TGTGCCAGCAGCCAACGAAACTCCAGACAGCAGAACAATCAGCCCCAGCATTTT.

The chain carries TRBV9 and TRBJ1-2; tentatively, D is TRBD1 (6 bases). Looked up from germline, CDR1 is SGDLS and CDR2 is YYNGEE. The CDR3 contains 15 residues. V lost 1 base to trimming and J lost 6 bases, with 16 bases between them. Here the CDR3 DNA reads TGTGCCAGCAGCGTACGGGGCTCTAGGGGGAATGGCTACACCTTC. It is translated as CASSVRGSRGNGYTF.

This chain connects TRBV5-1 to TRBJ2-7; D might be TRBD1 (6 bases). Between the trimmed V and J ends, which lost 7 bases and 5 bases, there was a span of 13 bases. The CDR3 extends over 12 amino acids. From germline, CDR1 is SGHRS and CDR2 YFSETQ. CDR3 in amino acids: CASGRGHDEQYF. Here the CDR3 DNA reads TGCGCCAGCGGCCGGGGACACGACGAGCAGTACTTC.

This chain uses TRBV28 with TRBJ1-4, with D possibly being TRBD1 (5 bases). Trimming took 4 bases from V and 0 from J, leaving 12 bases between them. Germline V gene data show CDR1 as MDHEN and CDR2 as SYDVKM. The CDR3 sequence is 16 residues long. CDR3 DNA sequence: TGTGCCAGCAGTTGGGGAGGGGCAACAACTAATGAAAAACTGTTTTTT. Translated, it gives CASSWGGATTNEKLFF.

The chain links TRBV11-1 to TRBJ2-7; 9 bases fit TRBD1. The germline V gene has CDR1 SGHAT and CDR2 FQDESV (reference sequence). With 3 bases clipped from V and 4 bases from J, the junction kept 10 bases outside the gene matches. The CDR3 loop spans 16 amino acids. CDR3 loop: CASSLAGQGGKYEQYF. CDR3 in DNA: TGTGCCAGCAGCTTGGCGGGACAGGGCGGGAAATACGAGCAGTACTTC.

This clone was detected once. The CDR3 sequence is CATWEGGRTGELFF. For the CDR3, the DNA is TGCGCCACATGGGAAGGGGGCAGAACCGGGGAGCTGTTTTTT. V is TRBV5-1 and J is TRBJ2-2, with 7 positions matching TRBD1. The J segment lost 5 bases and the V segment lost 9 bases, leaving 10 bases of the junction unmatched. The germline V gene encodes CDR1 SGHRS and CDR2 YFSETQ. The CDR3 is 14 amino acids.

CDR3 sequence (DNA): TGTGCCAGCAGTGAAACCTCGGGAGCCGCTATGAGCTACACCTTC. Its translation: CASSETSGAAMSYTF. The V gene is TRBV25-1, the J gene TRBJ1-2; the D is unclear. This CDR3 is 15 amino acids long. The V end was cut by 2 bases, the J end by 9 bases, with 19 bases between. CDR1 is MGHDK, CDR2 SYGVNS, per germline.